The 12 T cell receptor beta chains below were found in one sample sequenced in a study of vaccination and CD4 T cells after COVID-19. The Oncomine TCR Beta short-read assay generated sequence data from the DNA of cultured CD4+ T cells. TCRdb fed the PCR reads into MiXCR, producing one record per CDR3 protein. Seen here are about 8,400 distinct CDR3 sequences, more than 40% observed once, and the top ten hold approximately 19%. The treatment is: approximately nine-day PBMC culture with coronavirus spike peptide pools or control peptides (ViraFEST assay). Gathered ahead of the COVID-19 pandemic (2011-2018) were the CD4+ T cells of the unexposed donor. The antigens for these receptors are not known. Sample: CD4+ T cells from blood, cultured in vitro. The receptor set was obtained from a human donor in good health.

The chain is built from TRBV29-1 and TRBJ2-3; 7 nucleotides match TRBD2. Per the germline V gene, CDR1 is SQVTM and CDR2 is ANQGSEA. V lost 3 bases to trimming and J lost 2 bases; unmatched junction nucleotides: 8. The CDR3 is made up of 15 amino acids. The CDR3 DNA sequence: TGCAGCGTTGAGAGTTGGCGGGGGACCACAGATACGCAGTATTTT. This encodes CSVESWRGTTDTQYF.

The DNA of the CDR3 is TGTGCCAGCAGCTTGGGGGGCCAGTATGAGCAGTTCTTC. This encodes CASSLGGQYEQFF. The J gene is TRBJ2-1, the V gene TRBV7-2, with D possibly called TRBD1 or TRBD2 (6 bases each). V lost 3 bases to trimming and J lost 8 bases, with 11 bases between them. Germline CDR1 SGHTA, CDR2 FQGNSA. The CDR3 totals 13 residues.

The CDR3 DNA follows: TGTGCCAGCAGCTTGGAACGACAGGGGGGGCAGTTCTTC. Residues: CASSLERQGGQFF. The genes are TRBV7-8 and TRBJ2-1, with 9 bases fitting TRBD1. CDR1 is SGHVS, CDR2 FQNEAQ, per germline. CDR3 length: 13 residues. V lost 3 bases to trimming and J lost 12 bases; unmatched junction nucleotides: 6.

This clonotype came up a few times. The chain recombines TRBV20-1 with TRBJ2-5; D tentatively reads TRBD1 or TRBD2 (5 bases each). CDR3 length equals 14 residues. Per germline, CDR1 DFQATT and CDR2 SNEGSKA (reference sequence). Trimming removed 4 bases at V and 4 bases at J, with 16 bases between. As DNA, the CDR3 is TGCAGTGCTACCAGAGGTACGGGGCTAGAGACCCAGTACTTC. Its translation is CSATRGTGLETQYF.

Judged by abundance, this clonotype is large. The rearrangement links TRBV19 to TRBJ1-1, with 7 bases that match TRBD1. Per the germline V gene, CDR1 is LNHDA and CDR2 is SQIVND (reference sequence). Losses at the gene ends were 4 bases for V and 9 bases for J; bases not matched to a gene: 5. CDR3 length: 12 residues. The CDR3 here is CASSNRGGQAFF. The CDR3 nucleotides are TGTGCCAGTAGTAACAGGGGAGGGCAAGCTTTCTTT.

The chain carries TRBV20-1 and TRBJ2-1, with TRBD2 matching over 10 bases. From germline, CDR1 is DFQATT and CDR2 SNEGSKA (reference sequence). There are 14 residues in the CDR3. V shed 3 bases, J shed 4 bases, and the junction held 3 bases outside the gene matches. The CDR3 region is CSASVLAGYNEQFF. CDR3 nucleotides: TGCAGTGCTAGTGTACTAGCGGGGTACAATGAGCAGTTCTTC.

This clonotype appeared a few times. The CDR3 loop is CASSQTGGARYGYTF. The CDR3 DNA sequence: TGTGCCAGCAGCCAAACGGGGGGGGCAAGATATGGCTACACCTTC. V is TRBV12-3 or TRBV12-4 and J is TRBJ1-2; D possibly corresponds to TRBD1 (6 bases). The ends were cut back, 6 bases at V and 5 bases at J, with 19 bases in the middle. The CDR3 spans 15 residues.

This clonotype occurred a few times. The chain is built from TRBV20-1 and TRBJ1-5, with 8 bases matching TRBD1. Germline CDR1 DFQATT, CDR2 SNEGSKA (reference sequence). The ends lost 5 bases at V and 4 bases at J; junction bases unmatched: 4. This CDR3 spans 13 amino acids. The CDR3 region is CSAVRGQNQPQHF. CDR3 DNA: TGCAGTGCTGTCAGGGGGCAGAATCAGCCCCAGCATTTT.

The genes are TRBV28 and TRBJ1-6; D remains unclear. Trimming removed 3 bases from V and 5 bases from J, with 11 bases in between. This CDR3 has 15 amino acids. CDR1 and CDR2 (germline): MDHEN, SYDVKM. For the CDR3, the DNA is TGTGCCAGCAGTTTGGGCAGGAGGGATAATTCACCCCTCCACTTT. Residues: CASSLGRRDNSPLHF.

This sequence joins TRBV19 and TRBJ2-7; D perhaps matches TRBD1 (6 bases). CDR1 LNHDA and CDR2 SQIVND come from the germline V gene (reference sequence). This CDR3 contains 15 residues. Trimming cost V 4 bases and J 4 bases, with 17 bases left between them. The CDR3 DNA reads TGTGCCAGTAGTAGAGGGGGAGAGTCTCCTTACGAGCAGTACTTC. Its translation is CASSRGGESPYEQYF.

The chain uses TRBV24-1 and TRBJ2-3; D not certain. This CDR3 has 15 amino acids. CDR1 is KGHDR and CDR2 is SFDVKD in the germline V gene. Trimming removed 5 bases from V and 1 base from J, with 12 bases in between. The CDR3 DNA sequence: TGTGCCACCAGTGCCGCTGGCGAGGGCACAGATACGCAGTATTTT. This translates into CATSAAGEGTDTQYF.

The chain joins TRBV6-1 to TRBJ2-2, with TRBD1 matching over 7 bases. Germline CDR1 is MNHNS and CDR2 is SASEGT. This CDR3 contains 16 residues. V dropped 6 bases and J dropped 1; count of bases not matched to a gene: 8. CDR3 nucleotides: TGTGCCAGCAGCGGACCTAGGACAGGGAACACCGGGGAGCTGTTTTTT. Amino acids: CASSGPRTGNTGELFF.